A single sample is the source of the 30 T cell receptor beta chains below, sequenced in a study of blood T cell repertoires in COVID-19. TCRdb keeps only in-frame clones here, not all; method: immunoSEQ multiplex PCR. This table has some 180,000 clones, nearly 90% appearing once. Material for sequencing was peripheral blood. Receptor source: a man between 50 and 59 years old with acute or convalescent COVID-19.

The rearrangement links TRBV4-1 to TRBJ2-2; 7 bases line up with TRBD2. This CDR3 spans 16 amino acids. Trimming removed 1 base from V and 5 bases from J; junction bases left unmatched: 7. Germline assignment: CDR1 MGHRA and CDR2 YSYEKL. The CDR3 DNA is TGCGCCAGCAGCCAAGCCGAGCGGGATGGTACCGGGGAGCTGTTTTTT. Encoded protein: CASSQAERDGTGELFF.

The chain uses TRBV7-3 and TRBJ2-2; D not certain. The ends were cut back, 5 bases at V and 4 bases at J, with 8 bases in the middle. The CDR3 has 13 residues. Germline lookup yields CDR1 SGHTA and CDR2 FQGTGA. As DNA, the CDR3 is TGTGCCAGCAGCAATTATTTCACCGGGGAGCTGTTTTTT. Translated: CASSNYFTGELFF.

The chain recombines TRBV19 with TRBJ1-2; 7 nucleotides line up with TRBD1. Germline loops: CDR1 LNHDA, CDR2 SQIVND (reference sequence). Trimming at V came to 4 bases and at J to 4 bases, leaving 6 bases not matched to a gene. The CDR3 totals 14 residues. The chain's CDR3 is CASSTLQGFYGYTF. CDR3 nucleotide sequence: TGTGCCAGTAGTACCCTACAGGGGTTCTATGGCTACACCTTC.

V and J are TRBV5-4 and TRBJ2-1, with TRBD1 as a possible D gene (6 bases). With 2 bases removed from V and 4 bases from J, the gap between germline ends came to 13 bases. The CDR3 runs 15 residues. The germline CDR1 and CDR2 sequences are SGHNT and YYREEE (reference sequence). This chain's CDR3 is CASSFEGVVYNEQFF. DNA of the CDR3: TGTGCCAGCAGCTTTGAGGGGGTGGTATACAATGAGCAGTTCTTC.

The chain is built from TRBV5-1 and TRBJ2-1; TRBD2 matches at 8 bases. Trimming cost V 3 bases and J 2 bases; bases outside gene matches: 4. The CDR3 is made up of 15 amino acids. CDR1 and CDR2 (germline): SGHRS, YFSETQ. This CDR3 is CASSSGLATYNEQFF. The CDR3, as DNA: TGCGCCAGCAGCTCCGGACTAGCCACCTACAATGAGCAGTTCTTC.

The CDR3: CASRRTGSHEQYF. For the CDR3, the DNA is TGTGCCAGCAGGAGGACAGGGTCCCACGAGCAGTACTTC. The chain has TRBV6-5 and TRBJ2-7, with 8 bases aligning to TRBD1. J was trimmed by 5 bases and V by 6 bases; bases with no gene match: 6. The CDR3 covers 13 residues. Germline CDR1 is MNHEY and CDR2 is SVGAGI.

J is TRBJ1-2 and V is TRBV30; 8 bases are shared with TRBD1. The CDR3 sequence is 13 residues long. After removal of 3 bases from V and 3 bases from J, the junction contained 3 bases not matched to a gene. CDR1 and CDR2 (germline): GTSNPN, SVGIG (reference sequence). The CDR3 nucleotides read TGTGCCTGGAGCCGACAGGGGTACTATGGCTACACCTTC. This translates into CAWSRQGYYGYTF.

This chain links TRBV19 with TRBJ2-5, with 7 bases fitting TRBD1. This CDR3 has 15 amino acids. V was pared by 4 bases and J by 5 bases, with 10 bases of the junction left unmatched. Germline V lookup: CDR1 LNHDA, CDR2 SQIVND (reference sequence). CDR3 DNA sequence: TGTGCCAGTAGTAATCGTAAACAGGGGCGTGAGACCCAGTACTTC. Translating it yields CASSNRKQGRETQYF. Full variable domain (remainder filled in from reference TRBV19 and TRBJ2-5): DGGITQSPKYLFRKEGQNVTLSCEQNLNHDAMYWYRQDPGQGLRLIYYSQIVNDFQKGDIAEGYSVSREKKESFPLTVTSAQKNPTAFYLCASSNRKQGRETQYFGPGTRLLVL.

The rearrangement links TRBV12-5 to TRBJ1-1; 7 bases are a match to TRBD1. The V and J ends lost 5 bases and 1 base, in that order; junction bases with no gene match: 4. In germline, CDR1 is LGHNT, CDR2 FRNRAP. The CDR3 spans 14 residues. CDR3 residues: CASGKGQPNTEAFF. CDR3 nucleotide sequence: TGTGCTAGTGGTAAGGGACAGCCGAACACTGAAGCTTTCTTT.

This clone was counted only a few times. The chain employs TRBV7-2 and TRBJ1-6; the match to TRBD1 covers 12 bases. Germline CDR1 is SGHTA and CDR2 is FQGNSA. The V and J ends lost 1 base and 14 bases, in that order; junction bases with no gene match: 6. The CDR3 sequence is 15 residues long. CDR3 coding DNA: TGTGCCAGCAGCTTAGGGGGGACAGGGGGCAAAACCCTCCACTTT. The encoded protein is CASSLGGTGGKTLHF.

The chain is built from TRBV5-1 and TRBJ2-7, with TRBD2 matching over 9 bases. With V trimmed by 4 bases and J by 6 bases, 8 bases remained unmatched. CDR1 is SGHRS, CDR2 YFSETQ, per germline. The CDR3 totals 14 residues. The CDR3 spells CASSPRGSGSEQYF. In DNA form, the CDR3 reads TGCGCCAGCAGCCCCCGGGGTAGCGGGAGCGAGCAGTACTTC. Filled out from reference TRBV5-1 and TRBJ2-7, the complete variable domain reads KAGVTQTPRYLIKTRGQQVTLSCSPISGHRSVSWYQQTPGQGLQFLFEYFSETQRNKGNFPGRFSGRQFSNSRSEMNVSTLELGDSALYLCASSPRGSGSEQYFGPGTRLTVT.

This chain joins TRBV11-2 and TRBJ2-1, with a tentative D call TRBD1 (5 bases). CDR3 length equals 13 residues. Trimming removed 1 base from V and 8 bases from J, with 9 bases in between. Germline V gene data show CDR1 as SGHAT and CDR2 as FQNNGV. DNA for the CDR3: TGTGCCAGCAGCTTAGGAATAGGGGATGAGCAGTTCTTC. Translated, it gives CASSLGIGDEQFF.

The V and J genes are TRBV11-2 and TRBJ2-1; tentative D call: TRBD1 (6 bases). This CDR3 has 14 residues. Germline assignment: CDR1 SGHAT and CDR2 FQNNGV. V was clipped by 5 bases and J by 4 bases, with 12 bases between them. CDR3 DNA: TGTGCCAGCAGCGTCAGGGGTAGTTACAATGAGCAGTTCTTC. Residues: CASSVRGSYNEQFF.

This rearrangement joins TRBV28 to TRBJ1-4; D call uncertain. Germline values: CDR1 MDHEN, CDR2 SYDVKM. The CDR3 spans 16 residues. Between the trimmed V and J ends, which lost 10 bases and 4 bases, there was a span of 22 bases. In nucleotides, the CDR3 is TGTGCCACCAGGCTCGGTCTTGGGCCCTTTAATGAAAAACTGTTTTTT. Its translation: CATRLGLGPFNEKLFF. Variable domain in full (rest from reference TRBV28 and TRBJ1-4): DVKVTQSSRYLVKRTGEKVFLECVQDMDHENMFWYRQDPGLGLRLIYFSYDVKMKEKGDIPEGYSVSREKKERFSLILESASTNQTSMYLCATRLGLGPFNEKLFFGSGTQLSVL.

For this clone: An end of the junction does not agree with germline; a read error may underlie this. The CDR3 here is CASSQQGTELFF. The CDR3 DNA reads as TGCGCCAGCAGCCAACAGGGTACAGAGCTGTTCTTC. The rearrangement joins TRBV4-3 to TRBJ2-1, with a possible D match to TRBD1 (5 bases). The CDR3 is 12 amino acids. Germline CDR1 and CDR2: LGHNA and YSLEER.

J is TRBJ2-5 and V is TRBV27; 7 nucleotides agree with TRBD1. Trimming cost V 5 bases and J 3 bases; bases outside gene matches: 12. This CDR3 region has 16 residues. CDR1 and CDR2 (germline): MNHEY, SMNVEV (reference sequence). CDR3 bases: TGTGCCAGCAGTCGAGCCGGGACAGACTTAAAAGAGACCCAGTACTTC. Translating gives CASSRAGTDLKETQYF.

The V gene is TRBV10-2, the J gene TRBJ2-7, with D perhaps TRBD2 (6 bases). Germline V gene sequence: CDR1 WSHSY, CDR2 SAAADI. Trimming removed 4 bases from V and 4 bases from J, with 14 bases in between. This CDR3 is 14 amino acids long. The CDR3 DNA is TGCGCCAGCAGTGGGGACTGGGGAAAGTACGAGCAGTACTTC. Protein: CASSGDWGKYEQYF.

J is TRBJ2-2 and V is TRBV30; D not certain. CDR1 is GTSNPN, CDR2 SVGIG, per germline (reference sequence). The CDR3 has 13 amino acids. V was shortened by 2 bases and J by 5 bases, with 9 bases between the two germline ends. The CDR3 reads CAWSTAGTGELFF. CDR3 nucleotide sequence: TGTGCCTGGAGTACGGCAGGAACCGGGGAGCTGTTTTTT.

This clone was picked up one time. This chain connects TRBV6-6 to TRBJ2-7; TRBD2 matches at 12 bases. Germline CDR1 is MNHNY and CDR2 is SVGAGI (reference sequence). The V gene end was trimmed by 5 bases and the J gene end by 7 bases; junction bases not matched to a gene: 6. The CDR3 runs to 14 residues. The CDR3 nucleotides read TGTGCCAGCAGTCGACTAGCGGGGGAGTTAGAGCAGTACGTC. Residues: CASSRLAGELEQYV.

The chain recombines TRBV9 with TRBJ2-7; TRBD2 matches at 8 bases. The germline V gene has CDR1 SGDLS and CDR2 YYNGEE. The CDR3 length is 15 residues. Trimming cost V 3 bases and J 2 bases; bases outside gene matches: 7. The CDR3 spells CASSGSGTSAYEQYF. In DNA, the CDR3 is TGTGCCAGCAGCGGATCCGGGACTAGTGCCTACGAGCAGTACTTC. Variable domain in full (rest from reference TRBV9 and TRBJ2-7): DSGVTQTPKHLITATGQRVTLRCSPRSGDLSVYWYQQSLDQGLQFLIQYYNGEERAKGNILERFSAQQFPDLHSELNLSSLELGDSALYFCASSGSGTSAYEQYFGPGTRLTVT.

This chain links TRBV11-2 with TRBJ2-7; TRBD1 might be the D (6 bases). There are 14 residues in the CDR3. Trimming took 2 bases from V and 6 from J, leaving 14 bases between them. Germline loops: CDR1 SGHAT, CDR2 FQNNGV. The CDR3 region is CASSLSGTNVEQYV. The CDR3 nucleotides are TGTGCCAGCAGCTTATCCGGGACAAACGTCGAGCAGTACGTC.

The chain couples TRBV2 to TRBJ2-5; 9 positions agree with TRBD2. The CDR3 loop spans 16 amino acids. Germline values: CDR1 SNHLY, CDR2 FYNNEI. V shed 6 bases and J 5 bases; nucleotides not matched to a gene: 13. For the CDR3, the DNA is TGTGCCAGCAGGACATCTAGCGGGACCGCGGGGGAGACCCAGTACTTC. This sequence encodes CASRTSSGTAGETQYF.

This chain joins TRBV7-9 and TRBJ2-2, with 9 positions matching TRBD1. The trim removed 5 bases at V and 3 bases at J, leaving 7 bases unmatched. Germline CDR1 SEHNR, CDR2 FQNEAQ (reference sequence). The CDR3 spans 16 residues. CDR3 sequence reads: CASSRTGGRYTGELFF. For the CDR3, the DNA is TGTGCCAGCAGCCGCACAGGGGGCAGATACACCGGGGAGCTGTTTTTT.

The chain uses TRBV15 and TRBJ2-1; 8 bases are shared with TRBD2. Looked up from germline, CDR1 is LNHNV and CDR2 is YYDKDF (reference sequence). The J segment lost 3 bases and the V segment lost 9 bases, leaving 13 bases of the junction unmatched. CDR3 size: 16 residues. The CDR3 protein is CATRGAGTRLYNEQFF. Here the CDR3 DNA reads TGTGCCACAAGAGGGGCCGGGACTAGACTCTACAATGAGCAGTTCTTC.

The chain couples TRBV30 to TRBJ1-5; a weak D match, TRBD1 (6 bases). Germline CDR1 is GTSNPN and CDR2 is SVGIG (reference sequence). The CDR3 loop spans 14 amino acids. The V end lost 4 bases, the J end lost 4 bases, and 14 bases lay between the germline ends. CDR3 bases: TGTGCCTGGAATGCAGGGACATCAAATCAGCCCCAGCATTTT. Translating gives CAWNAGTSNQPQHF.

The chain has TRBV29-1 and TRBJ2-4; TRBD2 agrees at 9 bases. This CDR3 has 17 amino acids. Trimming removed 0 bases from V and 2 bases from J; junction bases left unmatched: 8. Germline assignment: CDR1 SQVTM and CDR2 ANQGSEA. The chain's CDR3 is CSVEDFIAGVTKNIQYF. In DNA form, the CDR3 reads TGCAGCGTTGAAGATTTTATAGCGGGAGTAACCAAAAACATTCAGTACTTC.

CDR3 sequence: CASTYSLNTEAFF. The DNA of the CDR3 is TGCGCCAGCACTTACAGTTTGAACACTGAAGCTTTCTTT. The gene calls are TRBV10-2 and TRBJ1-1; D remains unclear. The CDR3 has 13 residues. V lost 7 bases and J lost 0, with 9 bases in between. Germline V lookup: CDR1 WSHSY, CDR2 SAAADI.

The chain couples TRBV18 to TRBJ2-5; 9 nucleotides align to TRBD1. The CDR3 runs 17 residues. CDR1 and CDR2 (germline): KGHSH, LQKENI. J was trimmed by 5 bases and V by 2 bases; bases with no gene match: 12. CDR3: CASSPARSGTGRETQYF. The CDR3 region has the DNA TGTGCCAGCTCACCAGCCCGCTCCGGGACAGGGAGGGAGACCCAGTACTTC.

The V call is TRBV9, the J call TRBJ1-3; 7 bases fit TRBD1. Trimming removed 0 bases from V and 2 bases from J; junction bases left unmatched: 5. Germline V CDR1 and CDR2: SGDLS, YYNGEE. The CDR3 sequence is 16 residues long. CDR3 DNA sequence: TGTGCCAGCAGCGTAGTTCCAGGGGGGACTGGAAACACCATATATTTT. It specifies CASSVVPGGTGNTIYF.

The V call is TRBV4-1, the J call TRBJ2-3, with 9 bases fitting TRBD2. CDR1 and CDR2 from the germline V gene are MGHRA and YSYEKL. This CDR3 spans 16 amino acids. J gave up 2 bases and V 1 base, and 4 bases lay outside the gene matches. CDR3 loop: CASSQVLAGITDTQYF. CDR3 sequence (DNA): TGCGCCAGCAGCCAAGTGCTAGCGGGGATCACAGATACGCAGTATTTT.